This TCR beta chain was retrieved from a study of blood T cell repertoires in COVID-19 (TCRdb year 2020). As for the study more broadly: Collaborator samples came from the United States, Italy and Spain and covered acute and convalescent phases of COVID-19. The dataset comprised deeply sampled blood TCRbeta repertoires from subjects exposed to, actively infected with, or recovered from COVID-19. A freely available public database, intended as a resource for researchers studying the immune response to SARS-CoV-2, is where the repertoires were released. Nearly every sample came with metadata listing a de-identified subject ID, COVID-19 status, age in years and sex. Samples came from the ongoing ImmuneRACE study (first 160 participants) plus 1,254 subjects from 6 global collaborators. The material from the prospective study consisted of cDNA or gDNA derived from T cells, B-cell-depleted T cells, or PBMCs. Where available, HLA class I and class II types were taken from metadata supplied by the sample provider and were not determined by assay-based typing. Here is what the overall study found, with its caveats: Clinical and demographic metadata were provided uncurated, with the amount varying by source and participant.

TCRbeta CDR3 regions were amplified from genomic DNA using the immunoSEQ Assay, a bias-controlled multiplex PCR. From the authors' description of their analysis: The number of nucleated cells in each sample was estimated from the amplification of reference gene primers within the assay. To quantify the absolute abundance of each unique TCRbeta CDR3 rearrangement, sequence reads were collapsed and filtered. Productive Simpson clonality was computed per sample as the square root of Simpson's diversity index over productive rearrangements. TCRdb took this table from immuneACCESS and kept in-frame rearrangements with V and J called. Such tables lack part of the clones; where checked against another copy, unresolved V genes explain under half of the gap, and the rest is unexplained. From that table come the V and J calls and clone size; the DNA was used to work out D and trimming. In all, the sample holds about 230,000 clones, and around 81% of those were seen once. Clones ranked in the top ten supply roughly 7.4% of the sample.

As to this clone: It lacks a known antigen. Base qualities were left out, and no much larger clone turns up one base away.

From the germline V gene, CDR1 is SGHRS and CDR2 is YFSETQ. The CDR3 contains 17 residues, cysteine and phenylalanine counted. Left in the record is the CDR3 DNA by itself, 51 bases read in frame from the first base. Compared with germline, V lacks 4 bases and J lacks 4 bases; bases without a gene match: 7. At one collaborating source in Seattle, patients were enrolled during active infection and were followed longitudinally through the course of disease. Whole blood was collected in K2EDTA tubes by collaborating institutions according to the institutions' own protocols. For TCRbeta analysis, collaborators shipped samples as frozen whole blood, isolated PBMCs, or DNA extracted from either of those sample types.

Sequences were obtained from peripheral blood. The rearranged segments are TRBV5-1 and TRBJ2-1, with 14 bases in between that match TRBD2. The clonotype was recovered from a woman older than 75 with COVID-19, enrolled during active disease. Read as DNA, the sequence is TGCGCCAGCAGCGCGGGGACTAGCGGGGGATTTTACAATGAGCAGTTCTTC. The translation is CASSAGTSGGFYNEQFF.